This entry is about one TCR beta chain. Beta-chain TCR CDR3 regions were amplified from RNA transcripts. Second-round multiplex PCR followed a first-round RT-PCR using HTBI primers. TCRdb re-analysed the multiplex PCR reads in MiXCR, keeping a single row per CDR3 protein. The sample yields around 1.1 million distinct CDR3 sequences, about 40% seen once. This record belongs to a study of Graves' ophthalmopathy and Graves' hyperthyroidism. Sequencing was performed on peripheral blood or thyroid tissue (not recorded which). This receptor was obtained from an adult man with Graves' hyperthyroidism.

The CDR3, as DNA: TGTGCCAGCGCTACAGGGGGCGGCTATGGCTACACCTTC. It specifies CASATGGGYGYTF. The chain carries TRBV9 and TRBJ1-2, with 9 nucleotides matching TRBD1. Germline trimming cut 7 bases from V and 4 bases from J; bases unmatched to any gene: 5. This CDR3 contains 13 residues. The germline gives CDR1 SGDLS, CDR2 YYNGEE.